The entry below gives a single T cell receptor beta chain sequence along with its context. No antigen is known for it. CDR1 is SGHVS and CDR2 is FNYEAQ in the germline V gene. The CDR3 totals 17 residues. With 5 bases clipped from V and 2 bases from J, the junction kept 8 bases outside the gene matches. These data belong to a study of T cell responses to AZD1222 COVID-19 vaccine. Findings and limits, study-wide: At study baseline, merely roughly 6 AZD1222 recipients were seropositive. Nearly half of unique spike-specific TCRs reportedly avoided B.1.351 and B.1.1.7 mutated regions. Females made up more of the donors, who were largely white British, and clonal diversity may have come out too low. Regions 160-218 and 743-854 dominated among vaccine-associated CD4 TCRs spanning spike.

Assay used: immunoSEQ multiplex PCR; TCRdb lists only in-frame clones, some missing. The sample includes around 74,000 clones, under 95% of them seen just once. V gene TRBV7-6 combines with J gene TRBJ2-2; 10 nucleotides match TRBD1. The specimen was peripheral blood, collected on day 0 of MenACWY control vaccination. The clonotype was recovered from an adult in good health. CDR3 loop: CASSPRQGARNTGELFF. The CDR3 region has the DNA TGTGCCAGCAGCCCGCGACAGGGGGCCCGCAACACCGGGGAGCTGTTTTTT.